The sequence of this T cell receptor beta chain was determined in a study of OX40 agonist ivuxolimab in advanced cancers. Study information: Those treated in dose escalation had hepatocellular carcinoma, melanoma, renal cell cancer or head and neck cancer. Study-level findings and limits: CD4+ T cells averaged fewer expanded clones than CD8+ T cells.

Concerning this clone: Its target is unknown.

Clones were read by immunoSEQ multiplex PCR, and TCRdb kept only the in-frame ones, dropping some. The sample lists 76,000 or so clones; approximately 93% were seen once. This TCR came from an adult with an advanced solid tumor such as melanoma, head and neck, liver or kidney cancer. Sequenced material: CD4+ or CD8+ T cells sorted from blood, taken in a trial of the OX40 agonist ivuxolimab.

The DNA of the CDR3 is TGTGCCAGCAGTCAAGGACAGTACAATGAGCAGTTCTTC. Protein product: CASSQGQYNEQFF. The rearrangement links TRBV27 to TRBJ2-1; D possibly corresponds to TRBD1 (6 bases). Deletions cut 5 bases from V and 4 bases from J, with 9 bases between. The germline V gene has CDR1 MNHEY and CDR2 SMNVEV (reference sequence). The CDR3 contains 13 residues.